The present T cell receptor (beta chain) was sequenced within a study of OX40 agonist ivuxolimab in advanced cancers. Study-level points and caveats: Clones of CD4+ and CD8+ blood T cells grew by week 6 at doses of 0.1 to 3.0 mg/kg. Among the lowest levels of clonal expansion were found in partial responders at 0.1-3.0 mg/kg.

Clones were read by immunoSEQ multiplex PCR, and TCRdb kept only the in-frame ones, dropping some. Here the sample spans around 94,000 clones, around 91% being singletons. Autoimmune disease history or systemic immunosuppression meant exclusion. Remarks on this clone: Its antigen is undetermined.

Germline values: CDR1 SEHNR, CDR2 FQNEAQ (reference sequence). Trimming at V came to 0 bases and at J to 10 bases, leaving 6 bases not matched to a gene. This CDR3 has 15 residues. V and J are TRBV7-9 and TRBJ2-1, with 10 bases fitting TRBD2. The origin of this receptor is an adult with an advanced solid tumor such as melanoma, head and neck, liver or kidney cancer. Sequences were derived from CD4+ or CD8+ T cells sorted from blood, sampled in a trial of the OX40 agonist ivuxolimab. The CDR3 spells CASSLASGGGWEQFF. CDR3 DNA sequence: TGTGCCAGCAGCTTAGCGAGCGGGGGGGGGTGGGAGCAGTTCTTC.